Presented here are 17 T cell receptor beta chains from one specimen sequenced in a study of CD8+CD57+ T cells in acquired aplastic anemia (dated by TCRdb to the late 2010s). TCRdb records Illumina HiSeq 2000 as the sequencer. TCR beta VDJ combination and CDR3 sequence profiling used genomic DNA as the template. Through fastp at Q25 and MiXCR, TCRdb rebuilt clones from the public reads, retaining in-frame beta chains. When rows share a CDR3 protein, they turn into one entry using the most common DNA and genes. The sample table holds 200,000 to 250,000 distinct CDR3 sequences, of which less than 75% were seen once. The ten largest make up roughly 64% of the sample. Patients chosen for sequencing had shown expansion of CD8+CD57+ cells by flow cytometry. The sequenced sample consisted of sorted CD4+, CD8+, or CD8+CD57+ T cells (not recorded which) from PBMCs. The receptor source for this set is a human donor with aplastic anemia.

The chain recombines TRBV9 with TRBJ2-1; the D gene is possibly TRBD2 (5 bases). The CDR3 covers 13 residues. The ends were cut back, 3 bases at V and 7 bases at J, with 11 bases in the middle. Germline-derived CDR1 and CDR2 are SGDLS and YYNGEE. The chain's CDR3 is CASSGVDWNEQFF. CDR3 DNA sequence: TGTGCCAGCAGCGGGGTGGACTGGAATGAGCAGTTCTTC.

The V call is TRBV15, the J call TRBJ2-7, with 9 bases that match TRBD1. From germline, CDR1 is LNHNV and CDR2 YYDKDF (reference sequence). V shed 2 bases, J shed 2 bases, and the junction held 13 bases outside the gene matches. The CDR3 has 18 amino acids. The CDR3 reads CATSRPFPGQGGPYEQYF. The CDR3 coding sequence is TGTGCCACCAGCAGACCATTTCCGGGACAGGGAGGCCCCTACGAGCAGTACTTC. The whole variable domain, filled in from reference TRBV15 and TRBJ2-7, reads DAMVIQNPRYQVTQFGKPVTLSCSQTLNHNVMYWYQQKSSQAPKLLFHYYDKDFNNEADTPDNFQSRRPNTSFCFLDIRSPGLGDTAMYLCATSRPFPGQGGPYEQYFGPGTRLTVT.

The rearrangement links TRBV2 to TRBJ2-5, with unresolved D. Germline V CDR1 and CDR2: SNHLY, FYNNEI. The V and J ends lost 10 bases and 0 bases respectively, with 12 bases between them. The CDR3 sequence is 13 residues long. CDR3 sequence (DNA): TGTGCCACTCCCCCAACTAACCAAGAGACCCAGTACTTC. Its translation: CATPPTNQETQYF.

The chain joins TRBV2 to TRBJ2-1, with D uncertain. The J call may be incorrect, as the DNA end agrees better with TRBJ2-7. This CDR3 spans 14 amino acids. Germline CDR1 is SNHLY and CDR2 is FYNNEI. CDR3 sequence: CASSEGHISYEQYF. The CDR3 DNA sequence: TGTGCCAGCAGTGAAGGCCACATCTCCTACGAGCAGTACTTC.

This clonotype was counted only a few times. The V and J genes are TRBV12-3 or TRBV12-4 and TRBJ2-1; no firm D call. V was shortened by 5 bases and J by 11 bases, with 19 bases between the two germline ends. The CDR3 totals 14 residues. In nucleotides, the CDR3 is TGTGCCAGCAGTCAGGCACCCGGAGCGATACAGCAGTTCTTC. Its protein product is CASSQAPGAIQQFF.

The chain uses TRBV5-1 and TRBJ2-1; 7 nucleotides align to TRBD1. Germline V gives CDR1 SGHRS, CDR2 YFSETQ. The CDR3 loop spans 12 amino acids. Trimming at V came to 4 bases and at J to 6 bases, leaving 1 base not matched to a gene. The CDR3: CASSQGVNEQFF. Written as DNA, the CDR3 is TGCGCCAGCAGCCAGGGGGTCAATGAGCAGTTCTTC.

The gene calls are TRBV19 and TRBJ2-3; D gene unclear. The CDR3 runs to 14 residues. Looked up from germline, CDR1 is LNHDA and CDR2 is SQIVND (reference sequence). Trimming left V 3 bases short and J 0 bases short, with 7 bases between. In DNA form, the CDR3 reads TGTGCCAGTAGTATTCTGCTTAGCACAGATACGCAGTATTTT. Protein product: CASSILLSTDTQYF. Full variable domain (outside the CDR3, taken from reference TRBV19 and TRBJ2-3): DGGITQSPKYLFRKEGQNVTLSCEQNLNHDAMYWYRQDPGQGLRLIYYSQIVNDFQKGDIAEGYSVSREKKESFPLTVTSAQKNPTAFYLCASSILLSTDTQYFGPGTRLTVL.

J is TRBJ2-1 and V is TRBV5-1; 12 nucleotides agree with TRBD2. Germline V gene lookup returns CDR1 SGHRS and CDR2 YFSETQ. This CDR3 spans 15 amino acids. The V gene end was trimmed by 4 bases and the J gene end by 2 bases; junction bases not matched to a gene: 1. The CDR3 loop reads CASSPSGGAYNEQFF. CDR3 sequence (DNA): TGCGCCAGCAGCCCTAGCGGGGGGGCCTACAATGAGCAGTTCTTC.

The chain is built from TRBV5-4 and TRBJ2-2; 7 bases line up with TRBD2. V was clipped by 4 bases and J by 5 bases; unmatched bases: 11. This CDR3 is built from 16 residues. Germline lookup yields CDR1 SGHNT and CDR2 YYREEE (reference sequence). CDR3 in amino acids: CASSPHLAVTTGELFF. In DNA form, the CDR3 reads TGTGCCAGCAGCCCGCATCTAGCGGTGACTACCGGGGAGCTGTTTTTT.

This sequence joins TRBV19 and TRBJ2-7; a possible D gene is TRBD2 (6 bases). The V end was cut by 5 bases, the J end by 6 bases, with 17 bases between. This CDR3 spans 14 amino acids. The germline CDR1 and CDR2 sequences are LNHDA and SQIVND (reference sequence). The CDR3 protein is CASSFRESSSEQYF. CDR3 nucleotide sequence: TGTGCCAGTAGTTTTCGGGAGTCCTCATCCGAGCAGTACTTC.

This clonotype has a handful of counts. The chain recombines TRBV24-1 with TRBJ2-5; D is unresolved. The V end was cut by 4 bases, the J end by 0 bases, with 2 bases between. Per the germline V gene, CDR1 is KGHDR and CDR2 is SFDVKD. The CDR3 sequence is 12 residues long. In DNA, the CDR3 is TGTGCCACCAGTGACCACCAAGAGACCCAGTACTTC. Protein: CATSDHQETQYF.

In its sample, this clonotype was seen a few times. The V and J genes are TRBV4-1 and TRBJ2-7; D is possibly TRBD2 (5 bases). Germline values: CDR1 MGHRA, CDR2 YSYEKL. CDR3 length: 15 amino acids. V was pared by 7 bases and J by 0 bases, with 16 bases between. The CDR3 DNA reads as TGCGCCAGCACCCCAGGACTCACCAGCTCCTACGAGCAGTACTTC. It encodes CASTPGLTSSYEQYF.

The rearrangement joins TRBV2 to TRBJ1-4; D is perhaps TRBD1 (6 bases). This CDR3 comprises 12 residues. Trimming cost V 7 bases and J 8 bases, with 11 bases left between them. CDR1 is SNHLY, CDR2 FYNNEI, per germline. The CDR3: CASTWQGEKLFF. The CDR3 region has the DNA TGTGCCAGCACTTGGCAGGGGGAAAAACTGTTTTTT.

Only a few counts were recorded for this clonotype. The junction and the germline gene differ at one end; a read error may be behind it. The CDR3 sequence is CAISDSSGGPPRQYF. In nucleotides, the CDR3 is TGTGCCATCAGTGATTCTAGCGGGGGACCCCCGAGGCAGTACTTC. The chain employs TRBV6-4 and TRBJ2-7; 10 nucleotides align to TRBD2. Germline V gene data show CDR1 as MRHNA and CDR2 as SNTAGT. The CDR3 loop spans 15 amino acids.

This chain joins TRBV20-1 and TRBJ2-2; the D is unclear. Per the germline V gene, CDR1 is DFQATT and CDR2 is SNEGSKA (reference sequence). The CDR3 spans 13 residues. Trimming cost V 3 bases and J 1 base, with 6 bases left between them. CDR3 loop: CSASSKNTGELFF. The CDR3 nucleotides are TGCAGTGCTAGTTCAAAGAACACCGGGGAGCTGTTTTTT.

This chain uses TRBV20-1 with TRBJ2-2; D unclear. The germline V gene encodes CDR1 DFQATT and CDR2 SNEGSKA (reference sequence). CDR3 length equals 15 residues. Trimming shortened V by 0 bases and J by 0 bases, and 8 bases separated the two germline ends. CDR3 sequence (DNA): TGCAGTGCTAGAGATCGTCAGGCGAACACCGGGGAGCTGTTTTTT. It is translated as CSARDRQANTGELFF.

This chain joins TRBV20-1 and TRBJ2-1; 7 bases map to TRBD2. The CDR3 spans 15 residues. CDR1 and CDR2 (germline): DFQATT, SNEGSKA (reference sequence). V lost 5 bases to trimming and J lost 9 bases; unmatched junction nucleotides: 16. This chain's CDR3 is CSAGGGPGRKGEQFF. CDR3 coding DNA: TGCAGTGCTGGGGGAGGGCCGGGGAGGAAGGGTGAGCAGTTCTTC.